Listed below are T cell receptor beta chains from one sample, sequenced in a study of blood T cell repertoires in COVID-19. The protocol was immunoSEQ multiplex PCR, while the TCRdb copy is restricted to in-frame clones and leaves out a portion. The data contain roughly 50,000 clones, 90% of them singletons. The sequencing input was peripheral blood. The receptors were sampled from a middle-aged woman with active COVID-19. CDR3s include the opening cysteine and the closing phenylalanine or tryptophan.

>19|TRBV5-1|TRBJ1-1
CASSLAGPGTGAPNTEAFF
>14|TRBV28|TRBJ1-1
CATNRAWVATEAFF
>12|TRBV29-1|TRBJ2-7
CSVDGQGSEQYF
>15|TRBV11-3|TRBJ1-2
CASSPRDSQPYGYTF
>14|TRBV4-2|TRBJ2-1
CASSSRLAGVEQFF
>16|TRBV27|TRBJ2-3
CAIGTSGGAGIDTQYF
>13|TRBV2|TRBJ2-7
CASRGSGGVWQYF
>12|TRBV3-1/TRBV3-2|TRBJ2-1
CASSFPRGEQFF
>16|TRBV7-8|TRBJ1-3
CASSQQGDPAGNTIYF
>15|TRBV5-1|TRBJ2-5
CASSIGTSEEETQYF
>14|TRBV12-5|TRBJ2-2
CASGPPLRTGELFF
>14|TRBV3-1/TRBV3-2|TRBJ1-2
CASSLTDSNYGYTF
>16|TRBV7-9|TRBJ2-3
CASSPITGTGSDTQYF
>14|TRBV7-3|TRBJ2-3
CASSLSGGTDTQYF
>14|TRBV4-1|TRBJ1-5
CASSPPGLNQPQHF
>15|TRBV18|TRBJ2-2
CASSLGLAMAGELFF
>13|TRBV19|TRBJ1-1
CASSAYRVAEAFF
>15|TRBV18|TRBJ2-4
CASSPQTGGENIQYF
>15|TRBV6-6|TRBJ2-1
CASRRDTRSYNEQFF
>16|TRBV5-4|TRBJ2-7
CASSLKAAGDEYEQYF
>16|TRBV4-3|TRBJ1-1
CASSQGTGTGDTEAFF
>12|TRBV3-1/TRBV3-2|TRBJ2-7
CASSQATYEQYF
>13|TRBV4-2|TRBJ2-3
CASSQDSPDTQYF
>13|TRBV5-1|TRBJ2-3
CASSAGSTDTQYF
>15|TRBV4-3|TRBJ1-2
CASSQGAATNYGYTF
>17|TRBV5-5|TRBJ2-3
CASSLSAGSLNTDTQYF
>17|TRBV4-1|TRBJ2-2
CASSQVPGLRSTGELFF
>16|TRBV11-3|TRBJ1-1
CASSLAGTQVNTEAFF